The 4 T cell receptor beta chains below come from one sample, sequenced in a study of identical twins. TCRdb fed the 5' RACE reads into MiXCR, producing one record per CDR3 protein. This table has about 690,000 distinct CDR3 sequences, over 20% appearing once. These data were likewise used in another study, on T cells expressing NK-cell markers.

Source material: PBMCs. Receptors were obtained from a woman between 18 and 29 years old in good health.

This rearrangement joins TRBV7-9 to TRBJ2-7; 11 nucleotides match TRBD2. Germline CDR1 reads SEHNR; CDR2 reads FQNEAQ (reference sequence). V dropped 3 bases and J dropped 0; count of bases not matched to a gene: 7. The CDR3 length is 17 residues. The CDR3 nucleotides are TGTGCCAGCAGCTTTCTCGGGACTAGCGGTAGCTCCTACGAGCAGTACTTC. Protein sequence: CASSFLGTSGSSYEQYF.

V usage is TRBV20-1 and J usage is TRBJ2-5, with TRBD2 matching 9 bases. This CDR3 is built from 14 residues. The germline V gene has CDR1 DFQATT and CDR2 SNEGSKA (reference sequence). J lost 4 bases, V lost 2 bases, and 5 bases had no gene match. The CDR3 loop reads CSARYSGGRETQYF. The CDR3 coding sequence is TGCAGTGCTAGATACAGCGGGGGGCGAGAGACCCAGTACTTC.

V and J are TRBV20-1 and TRBJ2-3, with 11 nucleotides matching TRBD2. There are 16 residues in the CDR3. J gave up 0 bases and V 5 bases, and 7 bases lay outside the gene matches. Germline loops: CDR1 DFQATT, CDR2 SNEGSKA (reference sequence). The CDR3: CSASGTSGDSTDTQYF. DNA for the CDR3: TGCAGTGCTTCCGGGACTAGCGGAGATAGCACAGATACGCAGTATTTT.

This clonotype was picked up a small number of times. V and J are TRBV10-3 and TRBJ2-1; no clear D. V lost 6 bases and J 0 bases, leaving 12 bases between the germline ends. Germline CDR1 and CDR2: ENHRY and SYGVKD. This CDR3 region has 15 residues. In DNA form, the CDR3 reads TGTGCCATCAGGATCCACGACGGCTCCTACAATGAGCAGTTCTTC. Protein sequence: CAIRIHDGSYNEQFF.